This T cell receptor beta chain stems from a study of identical twins' blood T cells. This clonotype was detected only a few times. The CDR3 is 14 amino acids. Trimming cost V 4 bases and J 3 bases, with 12 bases left between them. Looked up from germline, CDR1 is LNHDA and CDR2 is SQIVND (reference sequence). All three twin pairs grew up together with likely shared infections and vaccines. TCR cDNA libraries were made from RNA using a previously described, modified protocol. Via MiXCR, TCRdb re-called the 5' RACE reads, giving one row per CDR3 protein. The data contain a few hundred thousand distinct CDR3 sequences, 28% of them singletons.

The sequence derives from a woman aged 18-55 years in good health. Sequencing was carried out using PBMCs. The chain joins TRBV19 to TRBJ2-5; no clear D gene. The CDR3 coding sequence is TGTGCCAGTAGTAATCCTCCGGGTGAAGAGACCCAGTACTTC. It specifies CASSNPPGEETQYF.